This T cell receptor beta chain was identified in a study of T cell repertoires in cytomegalovirus infection. V lost 3 bases to trimming and J lost 1 base, with 15 bases between them. Germline V gives CDR1 SGHVS, CDR2 FQNEAQ. The CDR3 runs to 16 residues. TCRdb re-called the reads with MiXCR, one entry per CDR3 protein. Here the sample spans hundreds of thousands of distinct CDR3 sequences, roughly 43% being singletons. As concerns this clonotype: Antigen unknown.

The TCR comes from a human donor in good health (CMV status not recorded). Some clones in this sample may be carry-over from other donors' samples. The specimen was cultured PBMCs, collected from culture after CMV antigen stimulation. The rearrangement uses TRBV7-8 and TRBJ1-1; D might be TRBD1 (5 bases). CDR3 residues: CASSFREAGTNTEAFF. CDR3 coding DNA: TGTGCCAGCAGCTTTAGAGAGGCAGGGACGAACACTGAAGCTTTCTTT.